This T cell receptor (beta chain) was identified in a study of early T cells in non-severe SARS-CoV-2 infection (dated by TCRdb to the early 2020s). Turning to the overall study: TCR sequencing used bulk RNA from unsorted whole blood, so alpha and beta chains could not be paired. Study-wide findings and limitations: VDJdb matching was skewed toward anti-spike CD8 responses and likely underestimated virus-specific expansions by missing private and CD4 specificities.

The study was a case-control design nested within a healthcare worker cohort in London, UK, with weekly nasopharyngeal swab PCR tests and blood sampling. Healthcare workers were recruited between 23 and 31 March 2020, during the week of the UK lockdown, and were followed weekly for up to roughly 15 weeks. The library was generated by 5' RACE. The listed sequencing device is NextSeq 500. Unique molecular identifiers were attached to individual cDNA molecules in the TCR library protocol so that sequencing error and PCR bias could be corrected. Both TCR alpha and beta chains were sequenced, and tight co-correlation was observed between alpha and beta sequence abundances in each sample. The authors processed their data as follows. Decombinator V4 was used to annotate the V gene, J gene and CDR3 of the TCR sequences. Expanded TCRs were defined as changing significantly between any two time points under a Poisson model with p below 0.0001. TCR abundances were normalised to the total number of TCRs sequenced in each sample and reported as counts per million. MAIT TCRs were defined by TRAV1-2 paired with TRAJ12, TRAJ20 or TRAJ33, and iNKT TCRs by TRAV10 paired with TRAJ18. VDJdb, accessed 1 November 2021, was searched for CMV, EBV and SARS-CoV-2 annotated TCRs, with TCRs annotated for multiple antigens excluded. The public sequencing data were trimmed at Q25 with fastp and processed into clonotypes with MiXCR by TCRdb, which kept only in-frame beta chains. Every CDR3 protein is listed once, alongside the most common genes and DNA of its rows. These V and J calls are TCRdb output, not the study's own analysis. The sample data list nearly 45,000 distinct CDR3 sequences, and around 10% of these were observed just once. The ten largest clones add up to about a fifth of the sample.

This clonotype has more than one count but fewer than ten. What antigen it recognizes has not been identified. No qualities accompany the bases; no much larger clone lies one base away. CDR1 and CDR2, looked up from the germline V gene (reference sequence), are DFQATT and SNEGSKA. The germline V end is reduced by 0 bases and the J end by 1 base; junction bases left unmatched: 4. The cysteine opens and the phenylalanine closes a CDR3 of 17 amino acids. The retained sequence is limited to the CDR3, 51 bases, with the frame set at the first base. The clonotype originates from an adult who was a healthcare worker with PCR-confirmed SARS-CoV-2 infection or an uninfected control (not recorded which). Rearrangement joined TRBV20-1 to TRBJ2-2; TRBD2 matches 11 bases in the middle. Sequenced material: whole blood. The nucleotides read TGCAGTGCTAGAGAATTCGGGACTAGCGGGAACACCGGGGAGCTGTTTTTT. Its protein product is CSAREFGTSGNTGELFF.